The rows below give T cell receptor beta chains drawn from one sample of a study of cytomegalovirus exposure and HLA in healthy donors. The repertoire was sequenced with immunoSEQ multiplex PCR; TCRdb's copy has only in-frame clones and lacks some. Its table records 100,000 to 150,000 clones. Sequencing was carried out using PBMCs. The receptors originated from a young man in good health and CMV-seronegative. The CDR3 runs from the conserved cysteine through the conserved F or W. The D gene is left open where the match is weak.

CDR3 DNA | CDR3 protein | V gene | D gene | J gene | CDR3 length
TGTGCCAGCAGCGGTGAGACAGGGATAAGCACTGAAGCTTTCTTT | CASSGETGISTEAFF | TRBV5-6 | TRBD1 | TRBJ1-1 | 15
TGTGCCAGCAGTGACGGGACAGGGAATCCTGAAGCTTTCTTT | CASSDGTGNPEAFF | TRBV28 | TRBD1 | TRBJ1-1 | 14
TGTGCCAGCAGCTTACTACTAGCGGGAGCCACCGGGGAGCTGTTTTTT | CASSLLLAGATGELFF | TRBV7-8 | TRBD2 | TRBJ2-2 | 16
TGTGCCAGCAGCCAAGGAGTAGCGGGGCGGGAGACCCAGTACTTC | CASSQGVAGRETQYF | TRBV11-3 | TRBD2 | TRBJ2-5 | 15
TGTGCCAGCAGCGAACGAACTAGCGGGAGCTACAATGAGCAGTTCTTC | CASSERTSGSYNEQFF | TRBV9 | TRBD2 | TRBJ2-1 | 16
TGTGCCAGCAGTGAAGGGGACAGGGTAGTTTTCGGCTACACCTTC | CASSEGDRVVFGYTF | TRBV6-1 | TRBD1 | TRBJ1-2 | 15
TGTGCCACCAGCAGAGATTCGGCAGGCTATGGCTACACCTTC | CATSRDSAGYGYTF | TRBV15 | - | TRBJ1-2 | 14
TGTGCCAGCAGCTTAACTCCCCCAACAGATACGCAGTATTTT | CASSLTPPTDTQYF | TRBV11-3 | - | TRBJ2-3 | 14
TGTGCCAGCAGTATTCTAGATACGCAGTATTTT | CASSILDTQYF | TRBV7-9 | - | TRBJ2-3 | 11
TGTGCCAGCAGCATCCGAGACTACAATGAGCAGTTCTTC | CASSIRDYNEQFF | TRBV5-4 | - | TRBJ2-1 | 13
TGTGCCAGCAGCCACAAGGGGCATTTGAACTATGGCTACACCTTC | CASSHKGHLNYGYTF | TRBV27 | - | TRBJ1-2 | 15
TGTGCCAGCAGTGAAGCCGGTGCCATATCCTACGAGCAGTACTTC | CASSEAGAISYEQYF | TRBV2 | - | TRBJ2-7 | 15
TGCGCCAGCAGCTTGGTCCTGCAAGAGACCCAGTACTTC | CASSLVLQETQYF | TRBV5-1 | - | TRBJ2-5 | 13
TGTGCCAGCAGAAAGGGGGAGAACTATGGCTACACCTTC | CASRKGENYGYTF | TRBV2 | - | TRBJ1-2 | 13
TGTGCCAGCAGTCCAGGGGGCGGTTTTACCGGGGAGCTGTTTTTT | CASSPGGGFTGELFF | TRBV9 | TRBD1 | TRBJ2-2 | 15
TGTGCCAGCAGCCTTGTCCCCGGGGGTTCCGGGGAGCTGTTTTTT | CASSLVPGGSGELFF | TRBV25-1 | - | TRBJ2-2 | 15
TGTGCCAGCGGAGACTTCCTTTCAGAGCAGTACTTC | CASGDFLSEQYF | TRBV2 | - | TRBJ2-7 | 12
TGTGCCAGCAGCTTGGCCGCAGGGCGCGGAGCTTTCTTT | CASSLAAGRGAFF | TRBV5-6 | - | TRBJ1-1 | 13
TGTGCCATCAGTGCCGACGACTCTCCTTATGGCTACACCTTC | CAISADDSPYGYTF | TRBV10-3 | - | TRBJ1-2 | 14
TGTGCCAGTAGTCATCGCGGGGCAGGGAGTAGAGCCTACACCTTC | CASSHRGAGSRAYTF | TRBV19 | - | TRBJ1-2 | 15
TGTGCCAGCAGCGTAGAAGGGGCCTCTGAAGCTTTCTTT | CASSVEGASEAFF | TRBV9 | - | TRBJ1-1 | 13
TGTGCCAGCACCCTCGGGACAGGCTACGAGCAGTACTTC | CASTLGTGYEQYF | TRBV2 | TRBD1 | TRBJ2-7 | 13
TGTGCCAGCAGTGACCCCACAGGGATGTTAGCAGATACGCAGTATTTT | CASSDPTGMLADTQYF | TRBV9 | - | TRBJ2-3 | 16
TGTGCCAGTAGTGCGGACCCCTTACGGGGTGAGCAGTTCTTC | CASSADPLRGEQFF | TRBV19 | - | TRBJ2-1 | 14
TGCGCCAGCAGCCCGCCTGGGGGGGGGAATACCTACGAGCAGTACTTC | CASSPPGGGNTYEQYF | TRBV5-1 | TRBD2 | TRBJ2-7 | 16
TGTGCCAGCGACCTTCCGGGACAGGGAAGGGATGGCTACACCTTC | CASDLPGQGRDGYTF | TRBV28 | TRBD1 | TRBJ1-2 | 15
TGTGCCAGTAGTAGTACAGGGGGACTAGCGGGCACCCTCTCCTACAATGAGCAGTTCTTC | CASSSTGGLAGTLSYNEQFF | TRBV19 | TRBD2 | TRBJ2-1 | 20
TGTGCCTGGAGTGTAGGAGGGGTCGGTAATGAAAAACTGTTTTTT | CAWSVGGVGNEKLFF | TRBV30 | - | TRBJ1-4 | 15
TGTGCCAGCAGCTCCCGGACAGTTACCGGGGAGCTGTTTTTT | CASSSRTVTGELFF | TRBV7-7 | - | TRBJ2-2 | 14
TGTGCCAGCAGCGTAACCGGGACAGCCACTAACTATGGCTACACCTTC | CASSVTGTATNYGYTF | TRBV9 | TRBD1 | TRBJ1-2 | 16
TGCAGCGTTGAATTTGCCGAGTACGAGCAGTACTTC | CSVEFAEYEQYF | TRBV29-1 | - | TRBJ2-7 | 12